This TCR beta chain was captured by sequencing in a study of blood T cell repertoires in COVID-19. Under the authors' procedure: The authors estimated nucleated cell counts from reference gene primer amplification. The method was immunoSEQ multiplex PCR; TCRdb's version includes in-frame clones alone and lacks a portion of them. V and J calls and clone size are given by that table; D and trimming were obtained from the DNA. The table records fewer than 250,000 clones, around 88% of them present only once. Germline V gene sequence: CDR1 SGDLS, CDR2 YYNGEE. This CDR3 comprises 15 residues. The V and J ends lost 0 bases and 8 bases, in that order; junction bases with no gene match: 7.

V is TRBV9 and J is TRBJ2-1, with 8 positions matching TRBD2. The sequenced material came from peripheral blood. The receptor comes from a man aged 45-65 years with active or convalescent COVID-19. The CDR3 loop is CASSVVSGGGYEQFF. The CDR3 DNA sequence: TGTGCCAGCAGCGTAGTGAGCGGGGGAGGCTATGAGCAGTTCTTC. Supplemented by reference TRBV9 and TRBJ2-1, the full variable domain reads DSGVTQTPKHLITATGQRVTLRCSPRSGDLSVYWYQQSLDQGLQFLIQYYNGEERAKGNILERFSAQQFPDLHSELNLSSLELGDSALYFCASSVVSGGGYEQFFGPGTRLTVL.